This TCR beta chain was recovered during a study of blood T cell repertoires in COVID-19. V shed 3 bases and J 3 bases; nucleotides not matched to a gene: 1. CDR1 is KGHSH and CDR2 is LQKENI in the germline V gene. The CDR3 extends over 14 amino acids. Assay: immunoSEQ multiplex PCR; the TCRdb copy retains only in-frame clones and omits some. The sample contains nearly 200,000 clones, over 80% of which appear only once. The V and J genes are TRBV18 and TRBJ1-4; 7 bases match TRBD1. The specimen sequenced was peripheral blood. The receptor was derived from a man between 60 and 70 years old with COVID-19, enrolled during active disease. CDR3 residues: CASSPDRSNEKLFF. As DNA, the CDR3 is TGTGCCAGCTCACCGGACAGGTCTAATGAAAAACTGTTTTTT.